The 14 T cell receptor beta chains presented below share a single source sample, sequenced in a study of monozygotic twins with inflammatory bowel disease. No DNA is given; TCRdb re-called the 5' RACE reads and lists each CDR3 protein once. The table for this sample gives over 100,000 distinct CDR3 sequences. The sample was blood. These receptors all stem from a human donor with ulcerative colitis or Crohn's disease, or a healthy co-twin of an affected twin (not recorded which).

The J gene is TRBJ1-6, the V gene TRBV10-3. CDR3 length equals 17 residues. The germline V gene encodes CDR1 ENHRY and CDR2 SYGVKD. CDR3 in amino acids: CAISTQAGARGASPLHF.

The chain recombines TRBV20-1 with TRBJ2-7; the D gene TCRdb calls, TRBD2, cannot be checked with no DNA. The CDR3 length is 16 residues. Germline values: CDR1 DFQATT, CDR2 SNEGSKA (reference sequence). The CDR3 loop reads CSARDPPLADSYEQYF.

The chain combines TRBV20-1 with TRBJ2-4; as DNA is missing, the TRBD1 call by TCRdb cannot be tested. The CDR3 is 13 residues long. CDR1 and CDR2 (germline): DFQATT, SNEGSKA (reference sequence). CDR3 protein: CSAKGVALNMQYF.

V usage is TRBV4-3 and J usage is TRBJ2-3; the D call from TCRdb, TRBD1, cannot be confirmed without DNA. The CDR3 is 19 amino acids. CDR1 is LGHNA and CDR2 is YSLEER in the germline V gene. CDR3 protein: CASSHNRRAGQGMTDTQYF.

The V call is TRBV6-2 or TRBV6-3, the J call TRBJ2-7. CDR1 is MNHEY and CDR2 is SVGEGT in the germline V gene. This CDR3 spans 15 amino acids. This CDR3 reads CASSTWTGGSYEQYF.

This chain joins TRBV4-3 and TRBJ2-2; TCRdb indicates TRBD1, and absent DNA this call remains unverified. Germline values: CDR1 LGHNA, CDR2 YSLEER. This CDR3 is built from 17 residues. CDR3 loop: CASSQEATGGNTGELFF.

This chain connects TRBV20-1 to TRBJ1-5; absent DNA, TCRdb's TRBD1 call cannot be checked. This CDR3 is built from 16 residues. Germline V gene sequence: CDR1 DFQATT, CDR2 SNEGSKA (reference sequence). CDR3 protein: CSASEDREVWNQPQHF.

This rearrangement joins TRBV5-1 to TRBJ2-7; TCRdb's D gene call, TRBD1, goes unchecked for lack of DNA. This CDR3 region has 13 residues. From germline, CDR1 is SGHRS and CDR2 YFSETQ. CDR3 loop: CASSLEGDLKQYF.

The chain joins TRBV6-5 to TRBJ1-1. Germline CDR1 MNHEY, CDR2 SVGAGI. The CDR3 extends over 15 amino acids. The CDR3 is CASSYGGSWNTEAFF.

The genes are TRBV24-1 and TRBJ2-3; TCRdb proposes TRBD2, but this gene call is untestable without DNA. CDR1 KGHDR and CDR2 SFDVKD come from the germline V gene. The CDR3 is 17 residues long. CDR3 loop: CATSEDGTSQSTDTQYF.

The J gene is TRBJ2-6, the V gene TRBV7-8; there is no DNA to check the TCRdb D call of TRBD1. The CDR3 covers 17 residues. Germline loops: CDR1 SGHVS, CDR2 FQNEAQ. The CDR3: CASGHRELFSGANVLTF.

The chain joins TRBV7-9 to TRBJ2-3. The CDR3 length is 12 residues. From germline, CDR1 is SEHNR and CDR2 FQNEAQ (reference sequence). The chain's CDR3 is CASSSGWETQYF. Supplemented by reference TRBV7-9 and TRBJ2-3, the full variable domain reads DTGVSQNPRHKITKRGQNVTFRCDPISEHNRLYWYRQTLGQGPEFLTYFQNEAQLEKSRLLSDRFSAERPKGSFSTLEIQRTEQGDSAMYLCASSSGWETQYFGPGTRLTVL.

The CDR3 region is CSTGTEETQYF. This chain joins TRBV20-1 and TRBJ2-5; TCRdb designates TRBD1, a call that cannot be tested without DNA. This CDR3 contains 11 residues. Germline values: CDR1 DFQATT, CDR2 SNEGSKA (reference sequence).

CDR3 amino acids: CASSSQSGVGDEQFF. The chain combines TRBV7-2 with TRBJ2-1; with no DNA, the TCRdb D assignment of TRBD2 cannot be verified. CDR1 is SGHTA, CDR2 FQGNSA, per germline. The CDR3 runs 15 residues.